Following are 17 T cell receptor beta chains from one sample sequenced in a study of preoperative IRX-2 immunotherapy in early breast cancer. Treatment described: preoperative locoregional IRX-2 cytokine immunotherapy. Repertoires were generated with immunoSEQ multiplex PCR, while TCRdb's copy carries only in-frame clones and drops some. The data show a few thousand clones, about three quarters seen once. Sample: tumor tissue, taken before IRX-2 immunotherapy. The receptors stem from a human donor with breast cancer.

The chain couples TRBV28 to TRBJ2-5; D might be TRBD2 (6 bases). The CDR3 is made up of 15 amino acids. The germline V gene has CDR1 MDHEN and CDR2 SYDVKM. V was trimmed by 4 bases and J by 4 bases, leaving 16 bases between them. The chain's CDR3 is CASSSRTGVSETQYF. Here the CDR3 DNA reads TGTGCCAGCAGTTCACGGACGGGAGTATCAGAGACCCAGTACTTC.

This chain connects TRBV14 to TRBJ2-1; TRBD2 aligns across 11 bases. The CDR3 is made up of 17 amino acids. J lost 9 bases, V lost 0 bases, and 10 bases had no gene match. Germline CDR1 SGHDN, CDR2 FVKESK. The CDR3 is CASSQEGLAGGYGEQFF. In DNA form, the CDR3 reads TGTGCCAGCAGCCAAGAAGGGCTAGCGGGAGGTTATGGTGAGCAGTTCTTC.

The rearrangement joins TRBV29-1 to TRBJ1-4, with D perhaps matching TRBD1 (5 bases). This CDR3 is built from 14 residues. CDR1 is SQVTM and CDR2 is ANQGSEA in the germline V gene. Between the trimmed V and J ends, which lost 4 bases and 13 bases, there was a span of 22 bases. CDR3 sequence: CSVAPGHTQGRLFF. The DNA of the CDR3 is TGCAGCGTTGCACCAGGACACACCCAAGGGAGACTGTTTTTT.

CDR3 DNA sequence: TGTGCCAGCAGCCTAAGCACAGATACGCAGTATTTT. Translating gives CASSLSTDTQYF. The chain employs TRBV9 and TRBJ2-3; D is undetermined. Germline V gene sequence: CDR1 SGDLS, CDR2 YYNGEE. Trimming removed 4 bases at V and 0 bases at J, with 3 bases between. The CDR3 sequence is 12 residues long.

CDR3 protein: CASSWAPSPGQETQYF. In DNA form, the CDR3 reads TGTGCCAGCAGCTGGGCCCCCAGCCCCGGGCAAGAGACCCAGTACTTC. The chain combines TRBV11-3 with TRBJ2-5, with D hard to call. The ends were cut back, 4 bases at V and 2 bases at J, with 17 bases in the middle. From germline, CDR1 is SGHNT and CDR2 YENEEA. The CDR3 is 16 residues long.

V usage is TRBV18 and J usage is TRBJ2-7; 11 nucleotides align to TRBD1. Germline V lookup: CDR1 KGHSH, CDR2 LQKENI. Trimming removed 4 bases from V and 3 bases from J; junction bases left unmatched: 5. The CDR3 is 15 residues long. CDR3 nucleotides: TGTGCCAGCTCACAACCGGGACAGGGGGGCTACGAGCAGTACTTC. This sequence encodes CASSQPGQGGYEQYF.

This chain uses TRBV5-1 with TRBJ2-2, with a tentative D call TRBD2 (6 bases). Trimming took 4 bases from V and 1 from J, leaving 14 bases between them. The length of the CDR3 is 16 residues. Germline V gives CDR1 SGHRS, CDR2 YFSETQ. The CDR3 DNA reads TGCGCCAGCAGCCCTAGACCTAGCGAGAACACCGGGGAGCTGTTTTTT. Protein sequence: CASSPRPSENTGELFF.

This chain connects TRBV11-3 to TRBJ2-3; 7 bases are shared with TRBD2. Germline trimming cut 5 bases from V and 3 bases from J; bases unmatched to any gene: 8. In germline, CDR1 is SGHNT, CDR2 YENEEA. The CDR3 length is 15 residues. CDR3 amino acids: CASSLLGGRTDTQYF. The CDR3 bases are TGTGCCAGCAGCCTACTCGGGGGGAGGACAGATACGCAGTATTTT.

The genes are TRBV30 and TRBJ2-1; D call uncertain. Germline values: CDR1 GTSNPN, CDR2 SVGIG (reference sequence). The germline V and J ends were trimmed by 0 bases and 0 bases, with 12 bases remaining between them. There are 16 residues in the CDR3. The DNA for the CDR3 is TGTGCCTGGAGTGTACACCTCACGAGCTCCTACAATGAGCAGTTCTTC. This encodes CAWSVHLTSSYNEQFF.

The rearrangement uses TRBV29-1 and TRBJ1-1, with D possibly matching TRBD1 (5 bases). Trimming stripped 8 bases from V and 0 bases from J, with 10 bases between. Germline V gene lookup returns CDR1 SQVTM and CDR2 ANQGSEA. This CDR3 spans 12 amino acids. DNA for the CDR3: TGCAGCTGTGGGACGGTGAACACTGAAGCTTTCTTT. Protein sequence: CSCGTVNTEAFF.

This chain joins TRBV29-1 and TRBJ2-5; D remains ambiguous. The CDR3 has 12 amino acids. The germline gives CDR1 SQVTM, CDR2 ANQGSEA. V lost 6 bases and J 2 bases, leaving 10 bases between the germline ends. CDR3 sequence reads: CSVAGLQETQYF. Written as DNA, the CDR3 is TGCAGCGTCGCCGGTCTTCAAGAGACCCAGTACTTC. The full variable domain, its missing parts supplied by reference TRBV29-1 and TRBJ2-5, is SAVISQKPSRDICQRGTSLTIQCQVDSQVTMMFWYRQQPGQSLTLIATANQGSEATYESGFVIDKFPISRPNLTFSTLTVSNMSPEDSSIYLCSVAGLQETQYFGPGTRLLVL.

This chain links TRBV7-6 with TRBJ2-1, with 12 nucleotides matching TRBD2. V was pared by 2 bases and J by 8 bases, with 7 bases of the junction left unmatched. The CDR3 sequence is 16 residues long. Germline CDR1 is SGHVS and CDR2 is FNYEAQ. DNA for the CDR3: TGTGCCAGCAGCTTACTAGCGGGGGGGCAATCGCATGAGCAGTTCTTC. Translation: CASSLLAGGQSHEQFF.

V gene TRBV28 combines with J gene TRBJ1-2; 7 bases are shared with TRBD1. CDR1 and CDR2 (germline): MDHEN, SYDVKM. V lost 7 bases, J lost 6 bases, and 8 bases stayed unmatched. The CDR3 runs 13 residues. Written as DNA, the CDR3 is TGTGCCAGCAAATACCGGGACAGAGATGGCTACACCTTC. This sequence encodes CASKYRDRDGYTF.

The chain links TRBV11-3 to TRBJ2-1; tentative D call: TRBD2 (7 bases). The germline V gene encodes CDR1 SGHNT and CDR2 YENEEA. V was clipped by 5 bases and J by 4 bases, with 18 bases between them. CDR3 length: 16 residues. The CDR3 here is CASSPFRGGGYNEQFF. DNA for the CDR3: TGTGCCAGCAGCCCCTTCAGGGGCGGGGGTTACAATGAGCAGTTCTTC.

This sequence joins TRBV5-1 and TRBJ2-2; D might be TRBD1 or TRBD2, each matching 5 bases. Germline V gene lookup returns CDR1 SGHRS and CDR2 YFSETQ. The V and J ends lost 0 bases and 3 bases respectively, with 15 bases between them. The CDR3 covers 17 residues. This CDR3 is CASSLGHRDPDTGELFF. In DNA form, the CDR3 reads TGCGCCAGCAGCTTGGGACACCGGGACCCGGACACCGGGGAGCTGTTTTTT.

The V gene is TRBV23-1, the J gene TRBJ1-1, with 9 bases matching TRBD1. TRBV23-1 is designated an ORF whose function remains uncertain. There are 17 residues in the CDR3. The V and J ends lost 3 bases and 0 bases, in that order; junction bases with no gene match: 8. CDR3 amino acids: CASSQLGTGRLNTEAFF. The CDR3 nucleotides are TGCGCCAGCAGTCAGCTCGGGACAGGGAGGTTGAACACTGAAGCTTTCTTT.

Turning to this clone: One junction end does not reproduce the germline sequence, and a read error may be involved. This chain connects TRBV10-2 to TRBJ1-1; D remains ambiguous. The CDR3 extends over 14 amino acids. Germline V gives CDR1 WSHSY, CDR2 SAAADI. The CDR3 loop is CASSEGSLNAEAFF. The CDR3 DNA follows: TGCGCCAGCAGTGAGGGTTCTCTGAACGCTGAAGCTTTCTTT.